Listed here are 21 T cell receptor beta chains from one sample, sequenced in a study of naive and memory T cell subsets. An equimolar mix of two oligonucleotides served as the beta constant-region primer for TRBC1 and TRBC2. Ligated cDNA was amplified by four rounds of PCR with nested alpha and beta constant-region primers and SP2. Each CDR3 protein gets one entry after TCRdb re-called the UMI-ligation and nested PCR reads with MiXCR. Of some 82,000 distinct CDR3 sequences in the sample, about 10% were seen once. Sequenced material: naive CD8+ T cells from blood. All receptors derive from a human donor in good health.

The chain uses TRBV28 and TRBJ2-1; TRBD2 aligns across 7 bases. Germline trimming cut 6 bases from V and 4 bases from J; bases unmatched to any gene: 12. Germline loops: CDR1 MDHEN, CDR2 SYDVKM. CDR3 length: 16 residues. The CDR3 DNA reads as TGTGCCAGCAGGATGGGGCTAGCGGTAATTTACAATGAGCAGTTCTTC. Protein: CASRMGLAVIYNEQFF.

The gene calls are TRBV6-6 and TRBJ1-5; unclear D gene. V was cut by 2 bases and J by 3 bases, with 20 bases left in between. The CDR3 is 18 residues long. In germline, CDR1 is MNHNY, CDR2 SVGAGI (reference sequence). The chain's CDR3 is CASSYLPWTSEANQPQHF. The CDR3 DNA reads TGTGCCAGCAGTTACCTTCCCTGGACCTCCGAAGCCAATCAGCCCCAGCATTTT.

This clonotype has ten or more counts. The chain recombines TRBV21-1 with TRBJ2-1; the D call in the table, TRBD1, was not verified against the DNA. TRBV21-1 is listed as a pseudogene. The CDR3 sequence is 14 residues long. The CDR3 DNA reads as TGTGCCAGCAACTCCGGGACAGGGGGCACTGAGCAGTTCTTC. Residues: CASNSGTGGTEQFF.

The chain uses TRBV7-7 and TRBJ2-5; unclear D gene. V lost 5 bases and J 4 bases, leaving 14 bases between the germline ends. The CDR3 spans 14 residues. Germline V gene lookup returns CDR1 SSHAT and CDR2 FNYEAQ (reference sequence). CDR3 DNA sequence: TGTGCCAGCAGCCTAGAGTCCGGGTTAGAGACCCAGTACTTC. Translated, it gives CASSLESGLETQYF.

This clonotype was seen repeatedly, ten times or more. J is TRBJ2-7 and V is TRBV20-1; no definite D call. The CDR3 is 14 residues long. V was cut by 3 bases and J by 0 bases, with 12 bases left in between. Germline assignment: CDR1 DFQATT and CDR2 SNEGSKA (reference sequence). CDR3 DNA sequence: TGCAGTGCTAGTCACGACTTTAGCTCCTACGAGCAGTACTTC. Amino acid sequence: CSASHDFSSYEQYF.

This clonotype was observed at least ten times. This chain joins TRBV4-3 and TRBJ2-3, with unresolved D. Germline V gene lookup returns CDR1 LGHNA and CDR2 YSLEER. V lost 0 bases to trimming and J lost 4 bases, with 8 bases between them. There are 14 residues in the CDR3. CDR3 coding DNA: TGCGCCAGCAGCCAAGATTTTGGCGCAGATACGCAGTATTTT. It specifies CASSQDFGADTQYF.

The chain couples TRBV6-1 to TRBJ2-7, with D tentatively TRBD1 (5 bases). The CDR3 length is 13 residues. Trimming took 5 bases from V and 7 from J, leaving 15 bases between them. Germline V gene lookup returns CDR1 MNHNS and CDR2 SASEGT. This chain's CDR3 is CASSLTDLREQYF. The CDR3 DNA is TGTGCCAGCAGTTTGACAGACCTTCGGGAGCAGTACTTC.

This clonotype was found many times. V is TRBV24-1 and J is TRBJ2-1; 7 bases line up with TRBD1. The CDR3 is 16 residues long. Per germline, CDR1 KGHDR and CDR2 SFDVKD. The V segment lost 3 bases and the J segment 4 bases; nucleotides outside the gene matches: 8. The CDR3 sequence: CATSDPIRDRYNEQFF. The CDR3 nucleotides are TGTGCCACCAGTGATCCCATCCGGGACAGATACAATGAGCAGTTCTTC.

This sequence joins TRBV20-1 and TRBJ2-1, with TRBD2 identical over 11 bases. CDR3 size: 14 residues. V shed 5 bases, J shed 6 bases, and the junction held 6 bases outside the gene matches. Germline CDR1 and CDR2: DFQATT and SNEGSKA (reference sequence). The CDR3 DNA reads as TGCAGTGCTGTAGCGGGAGGGCCTCTCAATGAGCAGTTCTTC. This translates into CSAVAGGPLNEQFF.

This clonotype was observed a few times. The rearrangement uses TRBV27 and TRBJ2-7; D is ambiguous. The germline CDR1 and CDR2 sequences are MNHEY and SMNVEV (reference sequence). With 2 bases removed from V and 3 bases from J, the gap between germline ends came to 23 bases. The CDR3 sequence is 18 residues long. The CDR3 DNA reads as TGTGCCAGCAGTTTAACCTTGGCCCATAGGGATTTTGGCTACGAGCAGTACTTC. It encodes CASSLTLAHRDFGYEQYF.

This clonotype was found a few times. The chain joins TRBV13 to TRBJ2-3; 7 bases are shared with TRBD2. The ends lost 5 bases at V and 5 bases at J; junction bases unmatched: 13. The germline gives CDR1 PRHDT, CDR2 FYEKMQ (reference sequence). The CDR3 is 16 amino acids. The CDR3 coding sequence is TGTGCCAGCAGCAGCCGGGCTAGCGGCTCCGGAGATACGCAGTATTTT. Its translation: CASSSRASGSGDTQYF.

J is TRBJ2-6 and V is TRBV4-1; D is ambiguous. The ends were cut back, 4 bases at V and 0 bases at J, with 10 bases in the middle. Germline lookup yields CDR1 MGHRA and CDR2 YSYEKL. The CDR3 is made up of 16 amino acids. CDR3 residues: CASSLRRTSGANVLTF. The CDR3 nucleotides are TGCGCCAGCAGCCTCCGCAGGACCTCTGGGGCCAACGTCCTGACTTTC.

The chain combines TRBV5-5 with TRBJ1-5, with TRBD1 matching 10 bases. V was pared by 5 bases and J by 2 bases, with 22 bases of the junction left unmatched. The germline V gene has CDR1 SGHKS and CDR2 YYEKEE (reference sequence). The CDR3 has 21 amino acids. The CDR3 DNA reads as TGTGCCAGCAGATGGGACAGGGGTAAAAGGGACCCCCTAGGGGGCAATCAGCCCCAGCATTTT. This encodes CASRWDRGKRDPLGGNQPQHF.

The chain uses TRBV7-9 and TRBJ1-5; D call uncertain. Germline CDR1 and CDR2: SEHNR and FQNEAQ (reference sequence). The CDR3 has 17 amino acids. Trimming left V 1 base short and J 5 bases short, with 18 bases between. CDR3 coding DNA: TGTGCCAGCAGCTTAGGGGTTGGGGAAGGTGGGGATCAGCCCCAGCATTTT. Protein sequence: CASSLGVGEGGDQPQHF.

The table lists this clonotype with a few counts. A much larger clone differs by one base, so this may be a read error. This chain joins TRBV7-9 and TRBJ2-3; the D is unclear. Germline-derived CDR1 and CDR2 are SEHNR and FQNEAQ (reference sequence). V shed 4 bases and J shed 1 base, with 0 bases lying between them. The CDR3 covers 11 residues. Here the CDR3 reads CASSCTDTQYF. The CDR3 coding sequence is TGTGCCAGCAGCTGCACAGATACGCAGTATTTT. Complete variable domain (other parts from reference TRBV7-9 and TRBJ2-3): DTGVSQNPRHKITKRGQNVTFRCDPISEHNRLYWYRQTLGQGPEFLTYFQNEAQLEKSRLLSDRFSAERPKGSFSTLEIQRTEQGDSAMYLCASSCTDTQYFGPGTRLTVL.

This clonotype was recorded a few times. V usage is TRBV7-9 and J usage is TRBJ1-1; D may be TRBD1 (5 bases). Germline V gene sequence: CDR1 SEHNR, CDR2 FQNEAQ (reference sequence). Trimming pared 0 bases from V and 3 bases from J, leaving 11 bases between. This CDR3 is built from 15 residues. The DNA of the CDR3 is TGTGCCAGCAGCTTAGCGCAGGGTGTTGACACTGAAGCTTTCTTT. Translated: CASSLAQGVDTEAFF.

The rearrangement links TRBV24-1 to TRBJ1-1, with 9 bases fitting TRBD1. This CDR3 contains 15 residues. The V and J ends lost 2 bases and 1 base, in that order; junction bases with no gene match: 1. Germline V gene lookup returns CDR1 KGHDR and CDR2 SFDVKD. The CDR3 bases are TGTGCCACCAGTGATTCGGACAGGGGGAACACTGAAGCTTTCTTT. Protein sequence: CATSDSDRGNTEAFF.

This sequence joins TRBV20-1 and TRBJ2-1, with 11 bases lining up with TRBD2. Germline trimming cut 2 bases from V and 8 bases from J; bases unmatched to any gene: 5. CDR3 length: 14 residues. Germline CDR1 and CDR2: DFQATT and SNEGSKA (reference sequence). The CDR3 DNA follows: TGCAGTGCTAGACTAGCGGGAGGTGTAGATGAGCAGTTCTTC. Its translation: CSARLAGGVDEQFF.

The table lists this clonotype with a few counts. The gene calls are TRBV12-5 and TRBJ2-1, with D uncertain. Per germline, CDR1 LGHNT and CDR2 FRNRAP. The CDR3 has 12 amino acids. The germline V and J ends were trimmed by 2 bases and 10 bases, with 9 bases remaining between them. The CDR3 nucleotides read TGTGCTAGTGGTTTGAATGCAGGAGAGCAGTTCTTC. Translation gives CASGLNAGEQFF.

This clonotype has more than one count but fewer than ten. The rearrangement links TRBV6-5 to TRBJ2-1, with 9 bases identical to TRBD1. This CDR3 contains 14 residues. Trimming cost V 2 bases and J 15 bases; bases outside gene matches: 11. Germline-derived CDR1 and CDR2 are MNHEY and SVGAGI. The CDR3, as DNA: TGTGCCAGCAGTTACAGAGGGGACCCGGGACAGGGGTTCTTC. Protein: CASSYRGDPGQGFF.

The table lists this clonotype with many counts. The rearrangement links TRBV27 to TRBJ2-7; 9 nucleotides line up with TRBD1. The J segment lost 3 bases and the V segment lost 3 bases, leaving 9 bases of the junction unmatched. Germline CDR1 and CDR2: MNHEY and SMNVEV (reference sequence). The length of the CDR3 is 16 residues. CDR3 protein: CASSFAPTGGIYEQYF. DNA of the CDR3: TGTGCCAGCAGTTTTGCTCCGACAGGGGGAATCTACGAGCAGTACTTC.